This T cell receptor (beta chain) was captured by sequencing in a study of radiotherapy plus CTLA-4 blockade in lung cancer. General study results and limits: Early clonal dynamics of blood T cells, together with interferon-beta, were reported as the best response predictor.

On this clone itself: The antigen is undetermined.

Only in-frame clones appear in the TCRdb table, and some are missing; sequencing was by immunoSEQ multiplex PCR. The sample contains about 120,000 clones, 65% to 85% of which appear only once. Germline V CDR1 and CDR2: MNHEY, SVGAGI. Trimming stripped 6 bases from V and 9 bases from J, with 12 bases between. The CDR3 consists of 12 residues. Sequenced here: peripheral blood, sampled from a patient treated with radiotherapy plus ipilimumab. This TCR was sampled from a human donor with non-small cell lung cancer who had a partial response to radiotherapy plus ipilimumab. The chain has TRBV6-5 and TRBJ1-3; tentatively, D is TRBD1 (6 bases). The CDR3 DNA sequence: TGTGCCAGCAGGGACAGCCCGGGCACCATATATTTT. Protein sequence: CASRDSPGTIYF.